A single sample is the source of the 4 T cell receptor beta chains below, sequenced in a study of T cells in women clearing cervical HPV infection. This table comes from immunoSEQ multiplex PCR, and its TCRdb copy is limited to in-frame clones, with some not included. The sample has roughly 35,000 clones. Input material: blood buffy coat. Every receptor here comes from a woman between 18 and 75 years old with a cervical HPV16 infection that either progressed to CIN3+ or cleared (not recorded which).

As concerns this clone: The read falls 3 residues short of the CDR3 end, and the missing part is taken from the germline J gene. The chain couples TRBV27 to TRBJ2-3; D is unclear. The V end lost 7 bases, the J end lost 0 bases, and 8 bases lay between the germline ends. CDR1 MNHEY and CDR2 SMNVEV come from the germline V gene (reference sequence). The CDR3 spans 13 residues. CDR3 bases read: TGTGCCAGCACCTCAACTAGCACAGATACG. It specifies CASTSTSTDT. In full, the CDR3 is CASTSTSTDTQYF.

A note on this clone: With the read ending 3 residues before the CDR3 end, the germline J gene is used to fill in that end. The chain employs TRBV5-6 and TRBJ2-7; TRBD1 is a possible D gene (6 bases). The V and J ends lost 4 bases and 3 bases respectively, with 14 bases between them. The CDR3 runs to 14 residues. Germline V gene lookup returns CDR1 SGHDT and CDR2 YYEEEE. CDR3 bases read: TGTGCCAGCAGCCCCGGACAGAAAATCTACGAG. Protein product: CASSPGQKIYE. The CDR3 in its entirety is CASSPGQKIYEQYF.

CDR3 sequence reads: CSARPGTATYEQYF. The part of the CDR3 DNA that was read is TGCAGTGCTAGACCAGGGACTGCAACCTACGAG. This chain connects TRBV20-1 to TRBJ2-7; possible D gene TRBD2, 6 bases. The DNA ends 3 residues before the CDR3 does, and the rest of the CDR3 is filled in from the germline J gene. Trimming pared 2 bases from V and 2 bases from J, leaving 13 bases between. This CDR3 has 14 residues. Per the germline V gene, CDR1 is DFQATT and CDR2 is SNEGSKA (reference sequence).

Regarding this clone: The read terminates 3 residues before the CDR3 end, so the remaining end is supplied by the germline J gene. The rearrangement uses TRBV5-4 and TRBJ2-6; D is perhaps TRBD1 (5 bases). The CDR3 loop spans 14 amino acids. Trimming pared 4 bases from V and 3 bases from J, leaving 8 bases between. CDR1 is SGHNT and CDR2 is YYREEE in the germline V gene (reference sequence). The CDR3: CASSLRVGANVLTF. The part of the CDR3 DNA that was read is TGTGCCAGCAGCCTCAGGGTTGGGGCCAACGTC.